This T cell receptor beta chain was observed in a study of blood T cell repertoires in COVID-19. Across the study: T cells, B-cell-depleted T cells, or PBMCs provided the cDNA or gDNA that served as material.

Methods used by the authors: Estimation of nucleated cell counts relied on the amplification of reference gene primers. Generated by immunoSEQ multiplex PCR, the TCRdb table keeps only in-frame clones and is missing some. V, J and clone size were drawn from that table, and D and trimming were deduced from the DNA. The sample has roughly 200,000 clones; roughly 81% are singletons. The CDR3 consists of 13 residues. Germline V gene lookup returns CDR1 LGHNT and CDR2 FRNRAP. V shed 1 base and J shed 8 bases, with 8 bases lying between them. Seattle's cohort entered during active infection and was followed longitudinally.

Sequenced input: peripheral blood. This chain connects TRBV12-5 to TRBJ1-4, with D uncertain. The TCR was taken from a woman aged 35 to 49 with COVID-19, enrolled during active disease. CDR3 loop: CASGLASEEKLFF. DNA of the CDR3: TGTGCTAGTGGTTTGGCCTCTGAGGAAAAACTGTTTTTT.